This is a list of T cell receptor beta chains from one sample in a study of T cells in narcolepsy. Sequencing used immunoSEQ multiplex PCR; TCRdb keeps in-frame clones, though not all of them. The data contain about 510 clones, just under 30% of them singletons. Their antigens remain unidentified. Sequencing was performed on cultured CD4+ T cells from cerebrospinal fluid. The receptors stem from a human donor with narcolepsy. The CDR3 runs from the conserved cysteine through the conserved F or W. The order of the fields is clone size, J gene, V gene, D gene, CDR3 DNA, CDR3 protein. The D gene is left open where the match is weak. Clone size is shown for a subset of rows, as once, few, many or a class of expanded clone.

clone_size: -
j_call: TRBJ2-5
v_call: TRBV11-1
d_call: -
cdr3_nt: TGCGCCAGCAGCCAACAATTCGGAGAGACCCAGTACTTC
cdr3_aa: CASSQQFGETQYF

clone_size: once
j_call: TRBJ1-1
v_call: TRBV21-1
d_call: -
cdr3_nt: TGTGCCAGCAGGCCCGGACTAGCTACAATTCGCACTGAAGCTTTCTTT
cdr3_aa: CASRPGLATIRTEAFF

clone_size: -
j_call: TRBJ2-1
v_call: TRBV7-4
d_call: TRBD2
cdr3_nt: TGTGCCAGCAGCTTAGAAGAGACTAGCGGGATCGGGCGGCAGTTCTTC
cdr3_aa: CASSLEETSGIGRQFF

clone_size: -
j_call: TRBJ2-1
v_call: TRBV5-8
d_call: -
cdr3_nt: TGTGCCAGCAGCTCTAGAGGGAGGTCAGGGGACAATGAGCAGTTCTTC
cdr3_aa: CASSSRGRSGDNEQFF

clone_size: -
j_call: TRBJ2-4
v_call: TRBV28
d_call: TRBD2
cdr3_nt: TGTGCCAGCAGTCCGGGAGGTGTAGCGGGAAGGATAGCCAAAAACATTCAGTACTTC
cdr3_aa: CASSPGGVAGRIAKNIQYF

clone_size: -
j_call: TRBJ1-5
v_call: TRBV30
d_call: TRBD1
cdr3_nt: TGTGCCTGGAGCCTTAGTAGGGGGTGGGCCGACAGGGCCAATCAGCCCCAGCATTTT
cdr3_aa: CAWSLSRGWADRANQPQHF

clone_size: few
j_call: TRBJ1-1
v_call: TRBV6-6
d_call: -
cdr3_nt: TGTGCCAGCAGCTTAATAGACAGAACTGAAGCTTTCTTT
cdr3_aa: CASSLIDRTEAFF

clone_size: -
j_call: TRBJ2-5
v_call: TRBV7-2
d_call: -
cdr3_nt: TGCGCCAGCAGCCAACAATTCGGAGAGACCCAGTACTTC
cdr3_aa: CASSQQFGETQYF

clone_size: -
j_call: TRBJ2-7
v_call: TRBV6-6
d_call: TRBD1
cdr3_nt: TGTGCCAGCAGCCGTGACAGGGGCGAGCAGTACTTC
cdr3_aa: CASSRDRGEQYF

clone_size: large
j_call: TRBJ2-1
v_call: TRBV7-3
d_call: TRBD2
cdr3_nt: TGTGCCAGCAGCTTAACGTGGACTAGCGGGAACAATGAGCAGTTCTTC
cdr3_aa: CASSLTWTSGNNEQFF

clone_size: -
j_call: TRBJ2-5
v_call: TRBV19
d_call: -
cdr3_nt: TGCGCCAGCAGCCAACAATTCGGAGAGACCCAGTACTTC
cdr3_aa: CASSQQFGETQYF

clone_size: few
j_call: TRBJ2-7
v_call: TRBV28
d_call: -
cdr3_nt: TGTGCCAGCAGTGCCGATTGGAACGAGCAGTACTTC
cdr3_aa: CASSADWNEQYF

clone_size: -
j_call: TRBJ2-1
v_call: TRBV5-7
d_call: TRBD2
cdr3_nt: TGCGCCAGCAGCTTGGTCTCTAGCGGGAGGGCTGTGTTCTTC
cdr3_aa: CASSLVSSGRAVFF

clone_size: -
j_call: TRBJ2-1
v_call: TRBV19
d_call: -
cdr3_nt: TGTGCCAGTAGTATTCGGGGCTATGACTCCTACAATGAGCAGTTCTTC
cdr3_aa: CASSIRGYDSYNEQFF

clone_size: -
j_call: TRBJ2-7
v_call: TRBV7-8
d_call: TRBD1
cdr3_nt: TGTGCCAGCAGCCGTGACAGGGGCGAGCAGTACTTC
cdr3_aa: CASSRDRGEQYF

clone_size: few
j_call: TRBJ2-7
v_call: TRBV6-9
d_call: -
cdr3_nt: TGTGCCAGCAGTTACTCGGAGTGGATCGAGCAGTACTTC
cdr3_aa: CASSYSEWIEQYF

clone_size: -
j_call: TRBJ2-7
v_call: TRBV21-1
d_call: -
cdr3_nt: TGTGCCAGCAGACCAAGGATACACGTGTTAGACGAGCAGTACTTC
cdr3_aa: CASRPRIHVLDEQYF

clone_size: hyperexpanded
j_call: TRBJ1-4
v_call: TRBV19
d_call: -
cdr3_nt: TGTGCCAGTAGTCTGGGACCCAAGGGAGAAAAACTGTTTTTT
cdr3_aa: CASSLGPKGEKLFF

clone_size: -
j_call: TRBJ2-7
v_call: TRBV6-7
d_call: TRBD2
cdr3_nt: TGTGCCAGCAGTTACTCGTTTCTAGCGGGAGTCGAGCAGTACTTC
cdr3_aa: CASSYSFLAGVEQYF

clone_size: large
j_call: TRBJ1-6
v_call: TRBV28
d_call: TRBD1
cdr3_nt: TGTGCCAGCAGACCGGGACAGGGGTGGTCACCCCTCCACTTT
cdr3_aa: CASRPGQGWSPLHF

clone_size: -
j_call: TRBJ2-1
v_call: TRBV7-3
d_call: -
cdr3_nt: TGTGCCAGCAGCTTAGGGTCTCCGGGCCTTGGTGAGCAGTTCTTC
cdr3_aa: CASSLGSPGLGEQFF

clone_size: -
j_call: TRBJ2-5
v_call: TRBV11-3
d_call: -
cdr3_nt: TGTGCCAGCAGCTTCGGGCCGAGGGGAGAGACCCAGTACTTC
cdr3_aa: CASSFGPRGETQYF

clone_size: few
j_call: TRBJ2-3
v_call: TRBV7-2
d_call: TRBD2
cdr3_nt: TGTGCCAGCAGACCCACAGCTGCGGGGCTAGCGGGAGGGGTAGATACGCAGTATTTT
cdr3_aa: CASRPTAAGLAGGVDTQYF

clone_size: few
j_call: TRBJ2-1
v_call: TRBV5-2
d_call: -
cdr3_nt: TGTGCCAGCAGCTTAATCAATGAGCAGTTCTTC
cdr3_aa: CASSLINEQFF

clone_size: -
j_call: TRBJ2-7
v_call: TRBV5-6
d_call: -
cdr3_nt: TGTGCCAGCAGCTTCGGGGAAAACCCGGACGGGCAGTACTTC
cdr3_aa: CASSFGENPDGQYF

clone_size: medium-sized
j_call: TRBJ1-2
v_call: TRBV28
d_call: -
cdr3_nt: TGTGCCAGCAGACCAGGACCGAAAAACTATGGCTACACCTTC
cdr3_aa: CASRPGPKNYGYTF

clone_size: -
j_call: TRBJ2-1
v_call: TRBV7-6
d_call: TRBD2
cdr3_nt: TGTGCCAGCAGCTTAGAAGAGACTAGCGGGATCGGGCGGCAGTTCTTC
cdr3_aa: CASSLEETSGIGRQFF

clone_size: -
j_call: TRBJ2-2
v_call: TRBV5-7
d_call: -
cdr3_nt: TGTGCCAGCAGCCGCTCCGGAGGGGCAGGCACCGGGGAGCTGTTTTTT
cdr3_aa: CASSRSGGAGTGELFF